This T cell receptor beta chain is drawn from a study of cytomegalovirus exposure and HLA in healthy donors. Study-wide points: TCR beta sequences reportedly predicted most subjects' HLA-A and HLA-B alleles accurately. Most of the TCR beta V segments (in an earlier analysis) were productive either about 87% or about 30% of the time. Because they were indistinguishable, some V segments, including TRBV6-2 and TRBV6-3, were excluded. Relative to the approximately 630-donor mean, N-insertions were reportedly fewer in an Asian-associated ancestry cluster in a later analysis.

Comment on this clone: Its antigen is as yet unknown.

The CDR3 spans 14 residues. The V gene's germline CDR1 is GTSNPN and CDR2 SVGIG (reference sequence). Losses at the gene ends were 0 bases for V and 6 bases for J; bases not matched to a gene: 5. The PCR ran on 60 Vbeta and 13 Jbeta primers. The assay was immunoSEQ multiplex PCR, and TCRdb's table has in-frame clones only and misses some. Its table records some 110,000 clones. The specimen was PBMCs. The sequence derives from a man aged 18 to 35 in good health and CMV-seronegative. This chain connects TRBV30 to TRBJ2-5, with TRBD1 matching over 9 bases. DNA of the CDR3: TGTGCCTGGAGTGTCACAGGGGGCGCAAAGACCCAGTACTTC. Protein product: CAWSVTGGAKTQYF. Full variable domain (outside the CDR3, taken from reference TRBV30 and TRBJ2-5): SQTIHQWPATLVQPVGSPLSLECTVEGTSNPNLYWYRQAAGRGLQLLFYSVGIGQISSEVPQNLSASRPQDRQFILSSKKLLLSDSGFYLCAWSVTGGAKTQYFGPGTRLLVL.